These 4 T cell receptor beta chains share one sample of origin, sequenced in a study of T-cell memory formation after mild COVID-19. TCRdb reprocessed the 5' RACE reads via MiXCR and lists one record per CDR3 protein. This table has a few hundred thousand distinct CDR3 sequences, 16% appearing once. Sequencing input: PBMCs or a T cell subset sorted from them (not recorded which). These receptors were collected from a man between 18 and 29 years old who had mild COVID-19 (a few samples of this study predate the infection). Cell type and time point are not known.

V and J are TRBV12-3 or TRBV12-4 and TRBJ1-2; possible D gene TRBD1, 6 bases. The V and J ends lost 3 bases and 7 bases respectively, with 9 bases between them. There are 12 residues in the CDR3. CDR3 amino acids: CASSFAGAGYTF. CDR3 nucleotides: TGTGCCAGCAGTTTTGCAGGGGCTGGCTACACCTTC.

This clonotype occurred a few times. CDR3 in DNA: TGTGCCAGCAGCGTAGATGGGAGCAATCAGCCCCAGCATTTT. Translating it yields CASSVDGSNQPQHF. The chain uses TRBV9 and TRBJ1-5, with D unresolved. The CDR3 extends over 14 amino acids. Trimming removed 0 bases from V and 1 base from J, with 5 bases in between. Germline CDR1 is SGDLS and CDR2 is YYNGEE.

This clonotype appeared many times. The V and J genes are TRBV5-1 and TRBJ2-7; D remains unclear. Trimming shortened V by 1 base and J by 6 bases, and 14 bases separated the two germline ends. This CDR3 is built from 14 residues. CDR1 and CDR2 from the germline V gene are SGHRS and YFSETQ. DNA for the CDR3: TGCGCCAGCAGCTTGTATTTGGCAGAACGCGAGCAGTACTTC. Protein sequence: CASSLYLAEREQYF.

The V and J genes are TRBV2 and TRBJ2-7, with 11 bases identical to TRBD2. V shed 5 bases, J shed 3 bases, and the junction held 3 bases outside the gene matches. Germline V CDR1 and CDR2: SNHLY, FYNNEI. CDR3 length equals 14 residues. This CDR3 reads CASSPGLAVYEQYV. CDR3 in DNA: TGTGCCAGCAGTCCGGGACTAGCGGTCTACGAGCAGTACGTC.